Shown below are 12 T cell receptor beta chains from a single sample sequenced in a study of blood T cell repertoires in COVID-19. Clones were read by immunoSEQ multiplex PCR, and TCRdb kept only the in-frame ones, dropping some. The sample lists about 480,000 clones, around 90% seen once, with roughly 8% in the top ten. Sequenced sample: peripheral blood. The source is a woman between 50 and 59 years old with COVID-19, enrolled during active disease.

V gene TRBV5-1 combines with J gene TRBJ1-1; 7 bases are shared with TRBD1. CDR3 length equals 18 residues. J was trimmed by 1 base and V by 4 bases; bases with no gene match: 16. Germline CDR1 SGHRS, CDR2 YFSETQ. CDR3 DNA: TGCGCCAGCAGCCACCCCAGGGGGACATCGGGTGGGAACACTGAAGCTTTCTTT. It codes for CASSHPRGTSGGNTEAFF.

The V gene is TRBV4-1, the J gene TRBJ1-5; maybe TRBD1 (6 bases). CDR1 and CDR2 (germline): MGHRA, YSYEKL. This CDR3 region has 15 residues. Trimming shortened V by 3 bases and J by 6 bases, and 15 bases separated the two germline ends. CDR3 in DNA: TGCGCCAGCAGCCAGTCCCCTAACAGGGCTCAGCCCCAGCATTTT. Its protein product is CASSQSPNRAQPQHF.

In its sample, this clone was seen once. The J gene is TRBJ1-5, the V gene TRBV15, with D unclear. The V gene lost 1 base and the J gene lost 8 bases, with 6 bases spanning the gap. This CDR3 has 12 residues. Germline V CDR1 and CDR2: LNHNV, YYDKDF (reference sequence). The CDR3 region is CATSRGEEPQHF. The CDR3 bases are TGTGCCACCAGCAGAGGCGAAGAGCCCCAGCATTTT.

The chain couples TRBV6-1 to TRBJ2-3, with D perhaps TRBD1 (6 bases). Germline CDR1 reads MNHNS; CDR2 reads SASEGT. The length of the CDR3 is 15 residues. V lost 0 bases, J lost 5 bases, and 12 bases lay in between. CDR3 DNA: TGTGCCAGCAGTGAAGCGGGGACACAGCGAGATACGCAGTATTTT. This gives the protein CASSEAGTQRDTQYF.

The J gene is TRBJ2-3, the V gene TRBV5-1; maybe TRBD2 (6 bases). The germline V gene has CDR1 SGHRS and CDR2 YFSETQ. The CDR3 runs to 18 residues. Trimming pared 4 bases from V and 6 bases from J, leaving 27 bases between. The CDR3 protein is CASSPGTAAPNVMDTQYF. For the CDR3, the DNA is TGCGCCAGCAGCCCCGGGACTGCCGCCCCCAATGTCATGGATACGCAGTATTTT.

This clone has only one observation. The chain uses TRBV11-2 and TRBJ1-6; no clear D. V gave up 1 base and J gave up 10 bases, with 11 bases separating them. Germline CDR1 reads SGHAT; CDR2 reads FQNNGV. This CDR3 contains 14 residues. CDR3 coding DNA: TGTGCCAGCAGCTTAGTGGAGGGTGGGTCACCCCTCCACTTT. Translation gives CASSLVEGGSPLHF.

The chain is built from TRBV29-1 and TRBJ2-2; 7 bases are a match to TRBD2. The CDR3 runs to 14 residues. V was pared by 4 bases and J by 0 bases, with 2 bases of the junction left unmatched. Germline V gene data show CDR1 as SQVTM and CDR2 as ANQGSEA. CDR3 protein: CSVAGGANTGELFF. The CDR3 region has the DNA TGCAGCGTTGCGGGGGGAGCGAACACCGGGGAGCTGTTTTTT.

This chain connects TRBV7-2 to TRBJ2-1; 10 nucleotides match TRBD1. Germline CDR1 and CDR2: SGHTA and FQGNSA. This CDR3 comprises 15 residues. Unmatched junction bases numbered 5, after V lost 2 bases and J lost 7 bases. The CDR3, as DNA: TGTGCCAGCAGCTTAACCGGGACAGGGGATAATGAGCAGTTCTTC. The encoded protein is CASSLTGTGDNEQFF. Filled out from reference TRBV7-2 and TRBJ2-1, the complete variable domain reads GAGVSQSPSNKVTEKGKDVELRCDPISGHTALYWYRQSLGQGLEFLIYFQGNSAPDKSGLPSDRFSAERTGGSVSTLTIQRTQQEDSAVYLCASSLTGTGDNEQFFGPGTRLTVL.

This rearrangement joins TRBV3-1 (or the pseudogene TRBV3-2) to TRBJ2-1, with D maybe TRBD2 (5 bases). With 5 bases removed from V and 8 bases from J, the gap between germline ends came to 16 bases. In germline, CDR1 is LGHDT, CDR2 YNNKEL (reference sequence). The CDR3 spans 14 residues. The CDR3 DNA sequence: TGTGCCAGCAGCTCCCCCGGGTCCGGGGATGAGCAGTTCTTC. This gives the protein CASSSPGSGDEQFF.

V usage is TRBV10-1 and J usage is TRBJ1-1, with 11 bases that match TRBD1. Germline V gives CDR1 WNHNN, CDR2 SYGVQD (reference sequence). This CDR3 has 16 residues. J gave up 4 bases and V 3 bases, and 7 bases lay outside the gene matches. This CDR3 reads CASSDRDRGSGTEAFF. The CDR3 nucleotides are TGCGCCAGCAGTGACCGGGACAGGGGGTCTGGCACTGAAGCTTTCTTT.

V is TRBV5-1 and J is TRBJ1-3; no clear D gene. V lost 0 bases and J 0 bases, leaving 7 bases between the germline ends. The CDR3 length is 15 residues. CDR1 is SGHRS, CDR2 YFSETQ, per germline. CDR3 amino acids: CASSLGQDSGNTIYF. The DNA of the CDR3 is TGCGCCAGCAGCTTGGGGCAGGACTCTGGAAACACCATATATTTT.

The chain links TRBV3-1 (or the pseudogene TRBV3-2) to TRBJ2-7, with 8 bases lining up with TRBD2. Germline V CDR1 and CDR2: LGHDT, YNNKEL (reference sequence). Trimming cost V 1 base and J 2 bases; bases outside gene matches: 7. The CDR3 consists of 16 residues. The CDR3 is CASSQGIAGTPYEQYF. Here the CDR3 DNA reads TGTGCCAGCAGCCAAGGAATAGCGGGGACCCCCTACGAGCAGTACTTC.